Below are 14 T cell receptor beta chains sequenced from a single sample in a study of blood T cells in healthy people across ages. PCR was performed a second time for about 7 to 11 cycles using a sample-barcoded 5' primer and a J-beta primer mix. TCRdb itself ran the 5' RACE reads through MiXCR, one entry per CDR3 protein. The sample yields about 1.4 million distinct CDR3 sequences, approximately 63% seen once. The sample taken for sequencing was blood. The receptors originated from a man aged 18 to 29 in good health.

V is TRBV4-2 and J is TRBJ1-1, with D possibly TRBD1 on 6 matching bases. V lost 5 bases and J lost 5, with 24 bases in between. Germline CDR1 and CDR2: LGHNA and YNFKEQ. The CDR3 consists of 17 residues. CDR3 in DNA: TGTGCCAGCAGCTTGGGTTATAGGAAGGGAGGGGGAACTGAAGCTTTCTTT. This sequence encodes CASSLGYRKGGGTEAFF.

The V and J genes are TRBV7-2 and TRBJ2-1; the D is unclear. Trimming stripped 5 bases from V and 10 bases from J, with 15 bases between. CDR3 size: 13 residues. CDR1 SGHTA and CDR2 FQGNSA come from the germline V gene. CDR3 DNA: TGTGCCAGCAGCCCGCGTGGTGGACCGGAGCAGTTCTTC. Encoded protein: CASSPRGGPEQFF.

This clonotype turned up a few times. The V and J genes are TRBV20-1 and TRBJ2-3; the match to TRBD2 covers 7 bases. This CDR3 has 13 amino acids. Germline V gene sequence: CDR1 DFQATT, CDR2 SNEGSKA (reference sequence). V was pared by 6 bases and J by 4 bases, with 7 bases of the junction left unmatched. The CDR3 spells CSAGSGNPDTQYF. The CDR3 DNA follows: TGCAGTGCCGGGAGCGGGAATCCAGATACGCAGTATTTT.

This clonotype turned up a few times. The gene calls are TRBV6-2 or TRBV6-3 and TRBJ2-3; D might be TRBD1 (6 bases). Between the trimmed V and J ends, which lost 5 bases and 6 bases, there was a span of 12 bases. Looked up from germline, CDR1 is MNHEY and CDR2 is SVGEGT. CDR3 length: 13 amino acids. The chain's CDR3 is CASSQGGDDTQYF. In nucleotides, the CDR3 is TGTGCCAGCAGTCAAGGGGGAGATGATACGCAGTATTTT.

This rearrangement joins TRBV29-1 to TRBJ2-7, with a tentative D call TRBD2 (5 bases). Germline CDR1 reads SQVTM; CDR2 reads ANQGSEA. CDR3 length equals 15 residues. Trimming removed 3 bases from V and 0 bases from J, with 15 bases in between. The CDR3, as DNA: TGCAGCGTTGAGGAAGTAGGAGGATACTCCTACGAGCAGTACTTC. This sequence encodes CSVEEVGGYSYEQYF.

This clonotype has more than one count but fewer than ten. This rearrangement joins TRBV7-2 to TRBJ2-7, with TRBD2 matching over 11 bases. Looked up from germline, CDR1 is SGHTA and CDR2 is FQGNSA. This CDR3 comprises 13 residues. V shed 5 bases and J 12 bases; nucleotides not matched to a gene: 9. The CDR3 protein is CASSTQTSGSVYF. The CDR3 DNA reads TGTGCCAGCAGCACCCAAACTAGCGGGAGTGTGTACTTC.

The CDR3, as DNA: TGTGCCAGCAGTTCATACAGGGGCTACAAGCAGTACTTC. Translation: CASSSYRGYKQYF. The chain carries TRBV27 and TRBJ2-5; 7 bases map to TRBD1. The CDR3 loop spans 13 amino acids. After removal of 4 bases from V and 11 bases from J, the junction contained 10 bases not matched to a gene. Germline loops: CDR1 MNHEY, CDR2 SMNVEV (reference sequence).

The J gene is TRBJ1-5, the V gene TRBV20-1; D is undetermined. V gave up 3 bases and J gave up 4 bases, with 19 bases separating them. This CDR3 is built from 16 residues. Germline CDR1 is DFQATT and CDR2 is SNEGSKA (reference sequence). The CDR3 nucleotides read TGCAGTGCTAGCCAAGGGTCGAATATAGGTAATCAGCCCCAGCATTTT. Amino acid sequence: CSASQGSNIGNQPQHF.

This clonotype was seen a few times. The V gene is TRBV20-1, the J gene TRBJ2-1; D is undetermined. The germline CDR1 and CDR2 sequences are DFQATT and SNEGSKA (reference sequence). The V gene lost 3 bases and the J gene lost 8 bases, with 8 bases spanning the gap. The CDR3 is 11 residues long. For the CDR3, the DNA is TGCAGTGCTAGCCCCCAGGATGAGCAGTTCTTC. Its translation is CSASPQDEQFF.

A word on this clonotype: One end of the junction varies from germline; a read error may be responsible. The CDR3, as DNA: TGCACCAGCAGCCTCACCGAGGTCACCCTCACAGATACGCAGTATTTT. Translating it yields CTSSLTEVTLTDTQYF. The genes are TRBV4-1 and TRBJ2-3; no reliable D call. The CDR3 consists of 16 residues. Germline CDR1 is MGHRA and CDR2 is YSYEKL.

V and J are TRBV20-1 and TRBJ1-2, with a possible D match to TRBD1 (5 bases). The V end lost 6 bases, the J end lost 5 bases, and 19 bases lay between the germline ends. The CDR3 has 14 amino acids. Germline CDR1 and CDR2: DFQATT and SNEGSKA (reference sequence). CDR3 sequence: CSASRDFSLYGYTF. For the CDR3, the DNA is TGCAGTGCCTCCCGGGACTTCTCCCTTTATGGCTACACCTTC.

The rearrangement joins TRBV6-5 to TRBJ2-4; 9 bases map to TRBD2. The assigned J gene may be wrong: the sequence end matches TRBJ2-5 better. The CDR3 covers 16 residues. Germline CDR1 MNHEY, CDR2 SVGAGI. CDR3 region: CASSYGASGVAETQYF. The CDR3 DNA is TGTGCCAGCAGTTACGGGGCTAGCGGGGTAGCAGAGACCCAGTACTTC.

The V and J genes are TRBV29-1 and TRBJ1-1; 7 bases map to TRBD1. CDR3 length: 11 amino acids. Germline trimming cut 8 bases from V and 4 bases from J; bases unmatched to any gene: 4. The V gene's germline CDR1 is SQVTM and CDR2 ANQGSEA. This chain's CDR3 is CSTRQGTEAFF. The CDR3 nucleotides read TGCAGCACCAGACAGGGCACTGAAGCTTTCTTT. Supplemented by reference TRBV29-1 and TRBJ1-1, the full variable domain reads SAVISQKPSRDICQRGTSLTIQCQVDSQVTMMFWYRQQPGQSLTLIATANQGSEATYESGFVIDKFPISRPNLTFSTLTVSNMSPEDSSIYLCSTRQGTEAFFGQGTRLTVV.

Notes on this clonotype: An end of the junction differs from the germline gene, which may be a read error. This chain links TRBV3-1 with TRBJ2-1; D is ambiguous. CDR3 length equals 12 residues. CDR1 and CDR2 (germline): LGHDT, YNNKEL (reference sequence). CDR3 protein: CACSQRGGEQFF. The CDR3 DNA reads as TGTGCCTGCAGCCAACGAGGTGGTGAGCAGTTCTTC.